The 10 T cell receptor beta chains below were found in one sample sequenced in a study of early T cells in non-severe SARS-CoV-2 infection. Each CDR3 protein is one row after TCRdb ran MiXCR on the 5' RACE reads. The sample lists tens of thousands of distinct CDR3 sequences; roughly 16% were seen once. Source material: whole blood. Every receptor here comes from an adult who was a healthcare worker with PCR-confirmed SARS-CoV-2 infection or an uninfected control (not recorded which).

This clonotype was observed a few times. The CDR3 bases are TGTGCCAGCAGCTGGCCACGTGCTAGCGGGGCGAATGAGCAGTTCTTC. Translating gives CASSWPRASGANEQFF. J is TRBJ2-1 and V is TRBV7-8, with 9 bases matching TRBD2. The junction had 11 bases not matched to a gene; V was cut back by 4 bases and J by 7 bases. Germline V gene data show CDR1 as SGHVS and CDR2 as FQNEAQ. The CDR3 runs to 16 residues.

In this sample, this clonotype turned up a few times. The chain carries TRBV11-1 and TRBJ2-7, with no clear D. Trimming removed 3 bases from V and 0 bases from J, with 6 bases in between. CDR1 and CDR2 (germline): SGHAT, FQDESV (reference sequence). The CDR3 is 13 residues long. This CDR3 reads CASSLRLSYEQYF. The CDR3 DNA is TGTGCCAGCAGCTTGCGACTCTCCTACGAGCAGTACTTC.

In this sample, this clonotype turned up many times. The chain joins TRBV5-1 to TRBJ1-1, with D possibly matching TRBD1 (6 bases). The V gene's germline CDR1 is SGHRS and CDR2 YFSETQ. V dropped 0 bases and J dropped 7 bases, with 13 bases sitting between them. The CDR3 covers 14 residues. The CDR3 reads CASSLEGGSVEAFF. CDR3 bases: TGCGCCAGCAGCTTGGAAGGGGGGTCGGTTGAAGCTTTCTTT.

This clonotype was seen more than once but under ten times. This chain connects TRBV10-3 to TRBJ2-7; TRBD2 is a possible D gene (5 bases). The CDR3 consists of 14 residues. Germline V gene sequence: CDR1 ENHRY, CDR2 SYGVKD. The V and J ends lost 6 bases and 3 bases respectively, with 15 bases between them. CDR3 protein: CAIRDSMGFYEQYF. The CDR3 DNA reads TGTGCCATCAGGGACTCGATGGGATTCTACGAGCAGTACTTC.

This sequence joins TRBV9 and TRBJ2-5, with D possibly TRBD2 on 5 matching bases. Looked up from germline, CDR1 is SGDLS and CDR2 is YYNGEE. The CDR3 extends over 13 amino acids. The V and J ends lost 0 bases and 5 bases respectively, with 8 bases between them. The DNA for the CDR3 is TGTGCCAGCAGCGTAGGAGGGTGGGAGACCCAGTACTTC. It codes for CASSVGGWETQYF.

This chain uses TRBV7-9 with TRBJ2-5; the D is unclear. Trimming removed 2 bases at V and 0 bases at J, with 13 bases between. This CDR3 region has 16 residues. The germline V gene encodes CDR1 SEHNR and CDR2 FQNEAQ (reference sequence). The CDR3 coding sequence is TGTGCCAGCAGCTTAAGCGTAGGACCCCACCAAGAGACCCAGTACTTC. It specifies CASSLSVGPHQETQYF.

A few counts support this clonotype. This chain joins TRBV20-1 and TRBJ2-1; tentatively, D is TRBD2 (6 bases). This CDR3 has 14 residues. The V gene lost 0 bases and the J gene lost 6 bases, with 12 bases spanning the gap. Germline V gene data show CDR1 as DFQATT and CDR2 as SNEGSKA (reference sequence). As DNA, the CDR3 is TGCAGTGCTAGAGAAACTAGCTGGACCAATGAGCAGTTCTTC. The encoded protein is CSARETSWTNEQFF.

This clonotype came up many times. CDR3 loop: CASSLMTSGTYEQYF. The CDR3 DNA reads as TGTGCCAGCAGTTTAATGACTAGCGGAACCTACGAGCAGTACTTC. The J gene is TRBJ2-7, the V gene TRBV28, with 9 positions matching TRBD2. The germline CDR1 and CDR2 sequences are MDHEN and SYDVKM. The CDR3 length is 15 residues. Trimming cost V 2 bases and J 2 bases; bases outside gene matches: 4.

This rearrangement joins TRBV9 to TRBJ2-3; D unclear. Germline CDR1 reads SGDLS; CDR2 reads YYNGEE. The CDR3 length is 15 residues. V was cut by 0 bases and J by 0 bases, with 8 bases left in between. CDR3 amino acids: CASSVGGPSTDTQYF. DNA for the CDR3: TGTGCCAGCAGCGTAGGCGGTCCTAGCACAGATACGCAGTATTTT.

About this clonotype itself: This may be a read error: a much more frequent sequence differs by one nucleotide. V gene TRBV29-1 combines with J gene TRBJ2-2; D remains unclear. The V end was cut by 2 bases, the J end by 7 bases, with 14 bases between. The CDR3 extends over 14 amino acids. Germline CDR1 SQVTM, CDR2 ANQGSEA. Here the CDR3 reads CSVERVEGNGELFF. CDR3 sequence (DNA): TGCAGCGTTGAACGGGTGGAAGGAAACGGGGAGCTGTTTTTT.